The rows below give T cell receptor beta chains drawn from one sample of a study of Ad26.COV2.S vaccination and SARS-CoV-2 variants. Only in-frame clones appear in the TCRdb table, and some are missing; sequencing was by immunoSEQ multiplex PCR. The table includes about 320,000 clones, about 86% detected once. The sample consisted of peripheral blood, taken in a trial of Ad26.COV2.S vaccine versus placebo. The source of these receptors is a person aged 18-65 years who received the Ad26.COV2.S COVID-19 vaccine or a placebo. CDR3s include the opening cysteine and the closing phenylalanine or tryptophan. Fields, in order: V gene, clone size, J gene, D gene, CDR3 DNA, CDR3 protein. A D gene is named only where the DNA matches it firmly. Some rows have no size entry. The others give once, few or many, or a class for an expanded clone.

V gene: TRBV15
clone size: .
J gene: TRBJ1-2
D gene: .
CDR3 DNA: TGTGCCACCAGCAGAGAAGTGGGGCAGAAAGCTCTCTATGGCTACACCTTC
CDR3 protein: CATSREVGQKALYGYTF

V gene: TRBV4-1
clone size: .
J gene: TRBJ2-1
D gene: .
CDR3 DNA: TGCGCCAGCAGCCCTTACCCGGACAATGAGCAGTTCTTC
CDR3 protein: CASSPYPDNEQFF

V gene: TRBV29-1
clone size: .
J gene: TRBJ2-7
D gene: TRBD1
CDR3 DNA: TGCAGCGTTATGGACAGGGGCTCCTACGAGCAGTACTTC
CDR3 protein: CSVMDRGSYEQYF

V gene: TRBV5-1
clone size: .
J gene: TRBJ2-2
D gene: .
CDR3 DNA: TGCGCCAGCAGCTTGGGGGGGCCTTCGAACACCGGGGAGCTGTTTTTT
CDR3 protein: CASSLGGPSNTGELFF

V gene: TRBV4-3
clone size: .
J gene: TRBJ1-3
D gene: .
CDR3 DNA: TGCGCCAGCAGCCAAGTCCCAGGAGGGGGAGAATCTGGAAACACCATATATTTT
CDR3 protein: CASSQVPGGGESGNTIYF

V gene: TRBV7-9
clone size: .
J gene: TRBJ1-6
D gene: TRBD1
CDR3 DNA: TGTGCCAGCAGCTTAGGGACAGGCGAAAGCTCCTATAATTCACCCCTCCACTTT
CDR3 protein: CASSLGTGESSYNSPLHF

V gene: TRBV30
clone size: .
J gene: TRBJ2-3
D gene: TRBD2
CDR3 DNA: TGTGCCTGGAGTGCCTCGGGGACTAGCGGAACAGATACGCAGTATTTT
CDR3 protein: CAWSASGTSGTDTQYF

V gene: TRBV7-2
clone size: once
J gene: TRBJ1-2
D gene: .
CDR3 DNA: TGTGCCAGCAGTTACCTGGGGTCTTATGGCTACACCTTC
CDR3 protein: CASSYLGSYGYTF

V gene: TRBV6-6
clone size: .
J gene: TRBJ2-4
D gene: .
CDR3 DNA: TGTGCCAGCAGTTACGAGAGTTTAGCCAAAAACATTCAGTACTTC
CDR3 protein: CASSYESLAKNIQYF

V gene: TRBV30
clone size: once
J gene: TRBJ1-2
D gene: .
CDR3 DNA: TGTGCCTGGAGAGACAGCTATGGCTACACCTTC
CDR3 protein: CAWRDSYGYTF

V gene: TRBV5-1
clone size: .
J gene: TRBJ2-7
D gene: TRBD1
CDR3 DNA: TGCGCCAGCAGCTTAGAGGACAGGGTAAACGAGCAGTACTTC
CDR3 protein: CASSLEDRVNEQYF

V gene: TRBV27
clone size: .
J gene: TRBJ2-7
D gene: TRBD2
CDR3 DNA: TGTGCCAGCAGTTTACAGCCGGGGGGCTCCTACGAGCAGTACTTC
CDR3 protein: CASSLQPGGSYEQYF

V gene: TRBV11-1
clone size: .
J gene: TRBJ2-7
D gene: TRBD1
CDR3 DNA: TGTGCCAGCAGCACCAGGACAGGAACCTACGAGCAGTACTTC
CDR3 protein: CASSTRTGTYEQYF

V gene: TRBV2
clone size: .
J gene: TRBJ1-2
D gene: .
CDR3 DNA: TGTGCCAGCAGTGAAGACGTGGGGCTCGGCTACACCTTC
CDR3 protein: CASSEDVGLGYTF

V gene: TRBV6-4
clone size: .
J gene: TRBJ1-2
D gene: TRBD1
CDR3 DNA: TGTGCCAGCAGTGACACAGGGGCCGGTGGCTACACCTTC
CDR3 protein: CASSDTGAGGYTF

V gene: TRBV10-3
clone size: .
J gene: TRBJ2-2
D gene: TRBD1
CDR3 DNA: TGTGCCCCCCTGGGGGTAGACAGGGGGTTGAGCGGGGAGCTGTTTTTT
CDR3 protein: CAPLGVDRGLSGELFF

V gene: TRBV4-1
clone size: once
J gene: TRBJ2-3
D gene: .
CDR3 DNA: TGCGCCAGCAGCCAAGATCCGTTTGGCACAGATACGCAGTATTTT
CDR3 protein: CASSQDPFGTDTQYF

V gene: TRBV19
clone size: .
J gene: TRBJ2-3
D gene: .
CDR3 DNA: TGTGCCAGTAGTAGGACAGTTTCAAGCACAGATACGCAGTATTTT
CDR3 protein: CASSRTVSSTDTQYF

V gene: TRBV6-2/TRBV6-3
clone size: .
J gene: TRBJ1-2
D gene: .
CDR3 DNA: TGTGCCAGCAGTTACTCTGGGGGAAACACCTTC
CDR3 protein: CASSYSGGNTF

V gene: TRBV7-6
clone size: .
J gene: TRBJ1-1
D gene: .
CDR3 DNA: TGTGCCAGCAGCCTAGATAGGGGGAACACTGAAGCTTTCTTT
CDR3 protein: CASSLDRGNTEAFF

V gene: TRBV27
clone size: .
J gene: TRBJ2-5
D gene: .
CDR3 DNA: TGTGCCAGCAGTTTGATAATGGGCGGGCGCAAAGAGACCCAGTACTTC
CDR3 protein: CASSLIMGGRKETQYF

V gene: TRBV4-1
clone size: .
J gene: TRBJ2-5
D gene: TRBD1
CDR3 DNA: TGCGCCAGCAGCCAAGAGTACAGGGGGCTGGAGACCCAGTACTTC
CDR3 protein: CASSQEYRGLETQYF

V gene: TRBV20-1
clone size: .
J gene: TRBJ1-1
D gene: .
CDR3 DNA: TGCAGTGCTAGTAGGGGGGGGCCGAACACTGAAGCTTTCTTT
CDR3 protein: CSASRGGPNTEAFF

V gene: TRBV6-5
clone size: .
J gene: TRBJ2-1
D gene: TRBD1
CDR3 DNA: TGTGCCAGCAGGACGGACAGGGTCTCCTACAATGAGCAGTTCTTC
CDR3 protein: CASRTDRVSYNEQFF

V gene: TRBV12-5
clone size: once
J gene: TRBJ1-5
D gene: TRBD1
CDR3 DNA: TGTGCTAGTGGTTTGGGGACAGGGAGTACTAGCAATCAGCCCCAGCATTTT
CDR3 protein: CASGLGTGSTSNQPQHF

V gene: TRBV11-1
clone size: .
J gene: TRBJ1-1
D gene: .
CDR3 DNA: TGTGCCAGCAGCCATGGAGGGAGCACTGAAGCTTTCTTT
CDR3 protein: CASSHGGSTEAFF

V gene: TRBV5-5
clone size: .
J gene: TRBJ1-2
D gene: .
CDR3 DNA: TGTGCCAGCAGCTTGTGGACAGCCACTGGCTACACCTTC
CDR3 protein: CASSLWTATGYTF

V gene: TRBV7-9
clone size: .
J gene: TRBJ1-3
D gene: TRBD1
CDR3 DNA: TGTGCCAGCAGCTCCTGGACAGGGTCAAGCTCTGGAAACACCATATATTTT
CDR3 protein: CASSSWTGSSSGNTIYF

V gene: TRBV9
clone size: .
J gene: TRBJ2-3
D gene: .
CDR3 DNA: TGTGCCAGCAGCGTAGGGGGGGCGCCCAACACAGATACGCAGTATTTT
CDR3 protein: CASSVGGAPNTDTQYF

V gene: TRBV5-5
clone size: once
J gene: TRBJ1-5
D gene: .
CDR3 DNA: TGTGCCAGCAGCCTGATGACAGGTTTGCGCAATCAGCCCCAGCATTTT
CDR3 protein: CASSLMTGLRNQPQHF

V gene: TRBV5-4
clone size: .
J gene: TRBJ2-5
D gene: TRBD2
CDR3 DNA: TGTGCCAGCAGCGAGGGACTAGCGGGGGGGCCGGAGACCCAGTACTTC
CDR3 protein: CASSEGLAGGPETQYF

V gene: TRBV7-9
clone size: .
J gene: TRBJ2-7
D gene: .
CDR3 DNA: TGTGCCAGCAGCCCACAGTACGAGCAGTACTTC
CDR3 protein: CASSPQYEQYF

V gene: TRBV5-1
clone size: .
J gene: TRBJ2-7
D gene: TRBD1
CDR3 DNA: TGCGCCAGCAGCTTGGAACAGGGGATGACCTACGAGCAGTACTTC
CDR3 protein: CASSLEQGMTYEQYF

V gene: TRBV9
clone size: few
J gene: TRBJ2-3
D gene: .
CDR3 DNA: TGTGCCAGCAGCGTCTTCCGGGGATCCACAGATACGCAGTATTTT
CDR3 protein: CASSVFRGSTDTQYF

V gene: TRBV30
clone size: .
J gene: TRBJ2-7
D gene: .
CDR3 DNA: TGTGCCTGGACCTCCAGGGCCAAAGGGGCCTACGAGCAGTACTTC
CDR3 protein: CAWTSRAKGAYEQYF

V gene: TRBV6-2/TRBV6-3
clone size: .
J gene: TRBJ1-6
D gene: .
CDR3 DNA: TGTGCCAGCAGTTTTGTGGGGGTTTCACCCCTCCACTTT
CDR3 protein: CASSFVGVSPLHF

V gene: TRBV24-1
clone size: .
J gene: TRBJ2-2
D gene: .
CDR3 DNA: TGTGCCACCAGTGATTCGGACAGACCCACCGGGGAGCTGTTTTTT
CDR3 protein: CATSDSDRPTGELFF

V gene: TRBV7-2
clone size: .
J gene: TRBJ2-1
D gene: TRBD2
CDR3 DNA: TGTGCCAGCAGCTTTCTAGCGGGGGTGACCTACAATGAGCAGTTCTTC
CDR3 protein: CASSFLAGVTYNEQFF

V gene: TRBV9
clone size: .
J gene: TRBJ1-4
D gene: .
CDR3 DNA: TGTGCCAGCAGCGCACCCCAGGACGGAAATGAAAAACTGTTTTTT
CDR3 protein: CASSAPQDGNEKLFF

V gene: TRBV5-4
clone size: .
J gene: TRBJ2-5
D gene: .
CDR3 DNA: TGTGCCAGCAGACGCACTCTAGAAGAGACCCAGTACTTC
CDR3 protein: CASRRTLEETQYF

V gene: TRBV30
clone size: once
J gene: TRBJ1-3
D gene: .
CDR3 DNA: TGTGCCTGGAGCTGGGGGGGGACGGGTGGAAACACCATATATTTT
CDR3 protein: CAWSWGGTGGNTIYF